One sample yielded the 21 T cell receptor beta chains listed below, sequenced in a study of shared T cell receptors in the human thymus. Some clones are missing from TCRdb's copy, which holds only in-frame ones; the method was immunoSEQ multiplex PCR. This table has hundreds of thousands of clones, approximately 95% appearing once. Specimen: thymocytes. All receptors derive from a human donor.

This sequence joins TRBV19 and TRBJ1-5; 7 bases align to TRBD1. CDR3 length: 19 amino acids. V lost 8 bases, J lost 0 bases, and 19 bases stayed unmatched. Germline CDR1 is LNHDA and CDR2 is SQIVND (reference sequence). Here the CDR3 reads CASASTRGERGCSNQPQHF. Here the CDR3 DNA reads TGTGCCAGTGCCTCCACCAGGGGGGAAAGGGGGTGTAGCAATCAGCCCCAGCATTTT.

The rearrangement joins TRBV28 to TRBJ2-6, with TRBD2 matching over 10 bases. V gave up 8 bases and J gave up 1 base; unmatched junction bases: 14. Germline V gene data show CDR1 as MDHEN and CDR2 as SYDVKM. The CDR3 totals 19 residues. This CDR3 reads CASAVGLAVTQSGANVLTF. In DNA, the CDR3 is TGTGCCAGCGCGGTAGGACTAGCGGTCACCCAATCTGGGGCCAACGTCCTGACTTTC. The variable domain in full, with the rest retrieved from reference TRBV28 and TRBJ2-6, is DVKVTQSSRYLVKRTGEKVFLECVQDMDHENMFWYRQDPGLGLRLIYFSYDVKMKEKGDIPEGYSVSREKKERFSLILESASTNQTSMYLCASAVGLAVTQSGANVLTFGAGSRLTVL.

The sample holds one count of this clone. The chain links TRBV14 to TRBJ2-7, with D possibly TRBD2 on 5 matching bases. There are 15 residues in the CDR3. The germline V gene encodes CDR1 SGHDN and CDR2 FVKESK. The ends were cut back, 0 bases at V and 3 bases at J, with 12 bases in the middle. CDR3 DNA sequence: TGTGCCAGCAGCCAAGATTGGAGGATAGTCTACGAGCAGTACTTC. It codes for CASSQDWRIVYEQYF.

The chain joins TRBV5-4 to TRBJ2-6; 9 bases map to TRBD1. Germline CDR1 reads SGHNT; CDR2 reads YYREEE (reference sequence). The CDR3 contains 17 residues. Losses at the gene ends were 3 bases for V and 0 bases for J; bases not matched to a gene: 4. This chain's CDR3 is CASSYGTGISGANVLTF. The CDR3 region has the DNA TGTGCCAGCAGCTATGGGACAGGGATCTCTGGGGCCAACGTCCTGACTTTC.

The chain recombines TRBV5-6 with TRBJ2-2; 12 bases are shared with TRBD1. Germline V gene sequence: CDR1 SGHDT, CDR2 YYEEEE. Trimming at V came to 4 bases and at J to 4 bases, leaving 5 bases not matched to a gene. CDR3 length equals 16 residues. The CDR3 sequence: CASSLGTGGLTGELFF. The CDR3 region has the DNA TGTGCCAGCAGCCTAGGGACAGGGGGCCTCACCGGGGAGCTGTTTTTT.

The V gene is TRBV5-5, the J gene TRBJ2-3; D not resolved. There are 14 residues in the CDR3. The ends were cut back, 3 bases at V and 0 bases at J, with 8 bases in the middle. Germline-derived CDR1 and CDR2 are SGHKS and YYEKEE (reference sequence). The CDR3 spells CASSYRHSTDTQYF. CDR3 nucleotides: TGTGCCAGCAGCTACCGGCACAGCACAGATACGCAGTATTTT.

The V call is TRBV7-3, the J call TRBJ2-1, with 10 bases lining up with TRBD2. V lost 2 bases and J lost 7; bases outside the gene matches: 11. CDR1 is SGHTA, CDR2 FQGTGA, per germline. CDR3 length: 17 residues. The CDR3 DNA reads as TGTGCCAGCAGCTTAGGGGTAGCGGGAGGCGGTAGGAATGAGCAGTTCTTC. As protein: CASSLGVAGGGRNEQFF. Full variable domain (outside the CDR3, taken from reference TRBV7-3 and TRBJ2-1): GAGVSQTPSNKVTEKGKYVELRCDPISGHTALYWYRQSLGQGPEFLIYFQGTGAADDSGLPNDRFFAVRPEGSVSTLKIQRTERGDSAVYLCASSLGVAGGGRNEQFFGPGTRLTVL.

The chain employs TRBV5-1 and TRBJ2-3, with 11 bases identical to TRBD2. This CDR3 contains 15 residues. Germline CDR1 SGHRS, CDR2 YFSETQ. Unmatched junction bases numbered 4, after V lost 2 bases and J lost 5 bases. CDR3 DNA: TGCGCCAGCAGCTTTAGCGGGAGGGACAAAGATACGCAGTATTTT. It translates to CASSFSGRDKDTQYF.

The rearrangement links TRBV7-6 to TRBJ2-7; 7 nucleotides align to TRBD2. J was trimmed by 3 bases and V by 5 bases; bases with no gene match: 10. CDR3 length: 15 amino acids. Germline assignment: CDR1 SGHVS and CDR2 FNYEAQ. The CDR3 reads CASSTPSGTVYEQYF. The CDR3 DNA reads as TGTGCCAGCAGCACTCCTAGCGGTACTGTCTACGAGCAGTACTTC.

CDR3 region: CAGSQGLGNQPQHF. The CDR3 region has the DNA TGTGCCGGATCACAGGGCCTAGGGAATCAGCCCCAGCATTTT. The rearrangement links TRBV30 to TRBJ1-5; D is perhaps TRBD1 (6 bases). The CDR3 spans 14 residues. The ends were cut back, 8 bases at V and 4 bases at J, with 18 bases in the middle. The germline V gene encodes CDR1 GTSNPN and CDR2 SVGIG (reference sequence).

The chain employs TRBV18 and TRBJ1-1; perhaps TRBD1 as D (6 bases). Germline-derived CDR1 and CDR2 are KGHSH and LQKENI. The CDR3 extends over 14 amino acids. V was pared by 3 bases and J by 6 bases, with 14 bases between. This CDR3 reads CASSPHEQGPEAFF. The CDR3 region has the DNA TGTGCCAGCTCACCTCACGAACAGGGCCCTGAAGCTTTCTTT.

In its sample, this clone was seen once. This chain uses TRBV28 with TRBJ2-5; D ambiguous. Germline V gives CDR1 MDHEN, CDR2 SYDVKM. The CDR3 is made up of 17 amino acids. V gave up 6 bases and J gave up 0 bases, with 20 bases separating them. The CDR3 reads CASSQPGPALYQETQYF. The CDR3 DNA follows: TGTGCCAGCAGCCAGCCGGGCCCAGCTTTATACCAAGAGACCCAGTACTTC.

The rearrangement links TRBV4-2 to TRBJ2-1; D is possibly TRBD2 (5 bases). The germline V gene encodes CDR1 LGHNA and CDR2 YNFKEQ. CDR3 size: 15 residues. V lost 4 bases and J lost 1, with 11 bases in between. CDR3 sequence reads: CASSPNSGSYNEQFF. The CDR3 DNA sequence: TGTGCCAGCAGCCCCAACAGCGGTTCCTACAATGAGCAGTTCTTC.

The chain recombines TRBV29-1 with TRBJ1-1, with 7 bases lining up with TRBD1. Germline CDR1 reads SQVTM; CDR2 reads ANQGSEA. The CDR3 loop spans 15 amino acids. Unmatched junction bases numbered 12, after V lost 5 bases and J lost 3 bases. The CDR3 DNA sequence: TGCAGCGTTAATGGACAGGACGGGGTCTACACTGAAGCTTTCTTT. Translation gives CSVNGQDGVYTEAFF.

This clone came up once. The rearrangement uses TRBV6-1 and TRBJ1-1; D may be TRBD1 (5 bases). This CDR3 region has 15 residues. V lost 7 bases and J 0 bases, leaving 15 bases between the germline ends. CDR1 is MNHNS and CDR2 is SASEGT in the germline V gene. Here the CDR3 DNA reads TGTGCCAGCACCGGGACGGCCTCTATGAACACTGAAGCTTTCTTT. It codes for CASTGTASMNTEAFF.

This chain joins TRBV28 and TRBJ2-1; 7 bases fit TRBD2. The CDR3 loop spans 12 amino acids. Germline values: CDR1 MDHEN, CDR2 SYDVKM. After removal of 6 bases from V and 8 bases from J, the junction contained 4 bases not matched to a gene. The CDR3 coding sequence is TGTGCCAGCAGGACCACTAGCGATGAGCAGTTCTTC. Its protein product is CASRTTSDEQFF. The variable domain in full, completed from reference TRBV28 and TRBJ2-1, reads DVKVTQSSRYLVKRTGEKVFLECVQDMDHENMFWYRQDPGLGLRLIYFSYDVKMKEKGDIPEGYSVSREKKERFSLILESASTNQTSMYLCASRTTSDEQFFGPGTRLTVL.

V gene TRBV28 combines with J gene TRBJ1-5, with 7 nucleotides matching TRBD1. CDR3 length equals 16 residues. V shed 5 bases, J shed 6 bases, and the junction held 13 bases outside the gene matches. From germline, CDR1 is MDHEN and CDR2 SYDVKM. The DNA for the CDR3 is TGTGCCAGCAGTCAAAAACAGGGGAAAGGGCTTCAGCCCCAGCATTTT. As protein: CASSQKQGKGLQPQHF. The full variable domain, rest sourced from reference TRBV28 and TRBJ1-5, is DVKVTQSSRYLVKRTGEKVFLECVQDMDHENMFWYRQDPGLGLRLIYFSYDVKMKEKGDIPEGYSVSREKKERFSLILESASTNQTSMYLCASSQKQGKGLQPQHFGDGTRLSIL.

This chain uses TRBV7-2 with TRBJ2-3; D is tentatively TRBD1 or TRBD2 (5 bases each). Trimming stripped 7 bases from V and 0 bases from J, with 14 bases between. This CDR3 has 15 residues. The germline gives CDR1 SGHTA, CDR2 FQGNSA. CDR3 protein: CASNQGRDSTDTQYF. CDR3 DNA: TGTGCCAGCAACCAGGGTCGGGATAGCACAGATACGCAGTATTTT.

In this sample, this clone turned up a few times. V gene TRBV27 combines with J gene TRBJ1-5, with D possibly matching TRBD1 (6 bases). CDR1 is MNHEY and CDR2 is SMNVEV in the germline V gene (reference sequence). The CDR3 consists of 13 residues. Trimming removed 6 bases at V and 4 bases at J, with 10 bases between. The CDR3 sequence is CASRPQGNQPQHF. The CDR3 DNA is TGTGCCAGCAGACCACAGGGAAATCAGCCCCAGCATTTT.

CDR3 nucleotide sequence: TGTGCCAGCAGCCAAGCTACCAAATTACCACAGGGACATGGCTACACCTTC. Amino acids: CASSQATKLPQGHGYTF. This chain joins TRBV14 and TRBJ1-2, with D possibly TRBD1 on 6 matching bases. The CDR3 loop spans 17 amino acids. The germline V and J ends were trimmed by 1 base and 6 bases, with 21 bases remaining between them. In germline, CDR1 is SGHDN, CDR2 FVKESK.

CDR3 sequence (DNA): TGTGCCAGTAGTGATGGGACTGAAACTTGGGCAAGCTCCTACAATGAGCAGTTCTTC. It codes for CASSDGTETWASSYNEQFF. The genes are TRBV19 and TRBJ2-1; possibly TRBD2 for D (6 bases). Germline CDR1 LNHDA, CDR2 SQIVND (reference sequence). The V end lost 5 bases, the J end lost 0 bases, and 23 bases lay between the germline ends. CDR3 length equals 19 residues.